These 3 T cell receptor beta chains came from one sample sequenced in a study of early T cells in non-severe SARS-CoV-2 infection. In TCRdb, the 5' RACE reads were re-called with MiXCR into one record per CDR3 protein. The table shows some 30,000 distinct CDR3 sequences, with around 4.1% occurring only once. What was sequenced was whole blood. The source is an adult who was a healthcare worker with PCR-confirmed SARS-CoV-2 infection or an uninfected control (not recorded which).

As concerns this clonotype: A read error may be the cause here, since a much bigger clone is one base away. The gene calls are TRBV11-2 and TRBJ2-7; D might be TRBD2 (5 bases). Matching the DNA end better, TRBJ2-1 makes the J call doubtful. The CDR3 contains 16 residues. In germline, CDR1 is SGHAT, CDR2 FQNNGV. The CDR3 coding sequence is TGTGCCAGCAGCTTAGCGTGGCGGGTAGAGGCGTTCGAGCAGTTCTTC. Its translation is CASSLAWRVEAFEQFF.

This clonotype was recorded at least ten times. The chain uses TRBV11-2 and TRBJ2-4, with D perhaps assigned TRBD1 or TRBD2 (5 bases each). The CDR3 has 15 residues. V lost 5 bases, J lost 6 bases, and 17 bases lay in between. Germline V gene data show CDR1 as SGHAT and CDR2 as FQNNGV. This CDR3 is CASSPRHGGRNIQYF. Written as DNA, the CDR3 is TGTGCCAGCAGCCCAAGGCATGGGGGACGAAACATTCAGTACTTC.

This clonotype was found many times. V usage is TRBV6-5 and J usage is TRBJ1-1; D might be TRBD1 (6 bases). The CDR3 runs 16 residues. The germline gives CDR1 MNHEY, CDR2 SVGAGI. V gave up 2 bases and J gave up 1 base, with 14 bases separating them. The CDR3 is CASSYRSGQPNTEAFF. For the CDR3, the DNA is TGTGCCAGCAGTTACCGGTCCGGACAGCCGAACACTGAAGCTTTCTTT.